This T cell receptor (beta chain) was recorded in a study of T cells in Graves' hyperthyroidism and ophthalmopathy. Study-wide results and limits: Most thyroid clonotypes expanded above 0.001 appeared in blood too.

The CDR3 regions of TCR beta were amplified from RNA transcripts. Using the HTBI primer set, a first-round RT-PCR was run on the TCR CDR3. MiXCR, run by TCRdb on the multiplex PCR reads, gives a single entry per CDR3 protein. The data contain about 410,000 distinct CDR3 sequences, approximately 14% of them singletons. Notes on this clonotype: Its antigen is as yet unknown.

Germline V lookup: CDR1 LGHDT, CDR2 YNNKEL (reference sequence). Trimming shortened V by 1 base and J by 2 bases, and 10 bases separated the two germline ends. CDR3 length: 15 amino acids. The chain recombines TRBV3-1 with TRBJ2-3; D is unresolved. Source material: blood. This TCR came from a man between 18 and 35 years old with Graves' ophthalmopathy. CDR3 loop: CASSQARITTDTQYF. The CDR3 coding sequence is TGTGCCAGCAGCCAAGCAAGGATTACCACAGATACGCAGTATTTT.